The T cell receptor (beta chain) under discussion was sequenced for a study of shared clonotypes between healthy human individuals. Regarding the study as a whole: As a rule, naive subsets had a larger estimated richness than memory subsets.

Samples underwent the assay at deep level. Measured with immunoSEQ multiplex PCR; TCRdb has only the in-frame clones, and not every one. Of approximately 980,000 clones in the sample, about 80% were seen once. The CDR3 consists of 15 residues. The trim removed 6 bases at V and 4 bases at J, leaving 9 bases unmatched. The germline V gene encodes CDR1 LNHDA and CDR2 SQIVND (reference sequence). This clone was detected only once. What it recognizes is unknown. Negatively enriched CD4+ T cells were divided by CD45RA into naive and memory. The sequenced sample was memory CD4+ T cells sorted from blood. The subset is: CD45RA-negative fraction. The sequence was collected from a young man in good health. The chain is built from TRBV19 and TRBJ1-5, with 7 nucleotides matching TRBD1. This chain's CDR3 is CASRVGQSLNQPQHF. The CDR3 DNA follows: TGTGCCAGTAGGGTGGGACAGTCACTGAATCAGCCCCAGCATTTT.